One sample yielded the 25 T cell receptor beta chains listed below, sequenced in a study of identical twins. TCRdb used MiXCR to reprocess the 5' RACE reads, holding one entry per CDR3 protein. This table has 450,000 or so distinct CDR3 sequences, about a fifth appearing once. Sequencing was done on a sample of naive T cells sorted from blood. The source is a man aged 50-59 years in good health.

In its sample, this clonotype was seen many times. The chain couples TRBV12-3 or TRBV12-4 to TRBJ2-1; TRBD1 matches 8 bases. After removal of 6 bases from V and 3 bases from J, the junction contained 7 bases not matched to a gene. The CDR3 is 15 amino acids. The CDR3 protein is CASRPGQGGYNEQFF. In nucleotides, the CDR3 is TGTGCCAGCAGACCAGGACAGGGCGGCTACAATGAGCAGTTCTTC.

The chain joins TRBV5-1 to TRBJ2-3; D not resolved. The CDR3 loop spans 14 amino acids. The V end was cut by 4 bases, the J end by 0 bases, with 9 bases between. CDR1 is SGHRS and CDR2 is YFSETQ in the germline V gene. This CDR3 reads CASSPLSSTDTQYF. CDR3 in DNA: TGCGCCAGCAGCCCGCTATCTAGCACAGATACGCAGTATTTT.

A single count supports this clonotype. The CDR3 is CASSPRTSGKQFF. CDR3 nucleotide sequence: TGTGCCAGCAGCCCAAGGACTAGCGGGAAGCAGTTCTTC. The rearrangement joins TRBV4-2 to TRBJ2-1; 12 bases match TRBD2. Trimming at V came to 4 bases and at J to 11 bases, leaving 3 bases not matched to a gene. The CDR3 length is 13 residues. From germline, CDR1 is LGHNA and CDR2 YNFKEQ.

The sample holds a few counts of this clonotype. The genes are TRBV20-1 and TRBJ2-5; D is possibly TRBD1 (5 bases). V was clipped by 0 bases and J by 3 bases, with 11 bases between them. The CDR3 is 14 residues long. Germline V lookup: CDR1 DFQATT, CDR2 SNEGSKA (reference sequence). The CDR3, as DNA: TGCAGTGCTAGAGATGTATTCAGGGAAGAGACCCAGTACTTC. As protein: CSARDVFREETQYF.

There are a few counts of this clonotype. The J gene is TRBJ2-3, the V gene TRBV7-2; 16 nucleotides agree with TRBD2. The CDR3 extends over 19 amino acids. The V gene end was trimmed by 0 bases and the J gene end by 4 bases; junction bases not matched to a gene: 7. Germline values: CDR1 SGHTA, CDR2 FQGNSA. CDR3 in DNA: TGTGCCAGCAGCTTAGCTCCGGGACTAGCGGGAGGGCAGGCAGATACGCAGTATTTT. Translated: CASSLAPGLAGGQADTQYF. Looking up the rest from reference TRBV7-2 and TRBJ2-3 gives the full variable domain: GAGVSQSPSNKVTEKGKDVELRCDPISGHTALYWYRQSLGQGLEFLIYFQGNSAPDKSGLPSDRFSAERTGGSVSTLTIQRTQQEDSAVYLCASSLAPGLAGGQADTQYFGPGTRLTVL.

This clonotype turned up a few times. The chain recombines TRBV18 with TRBJ2-1; either TRBD1 or TRBD2 may supply D (5 bases each). The CDR3 is made up of 16 amino acids. V shed 3 bases and J shed 10 bases, with 22 bases lying between them. Germline V gene lookup returns CDR1 KGHSH and CDR2 LQKENI. CDR3 sequence: CASSPPPWGTDAEQFF. CDR3 DNA sequence: TGTGCCAGCTCACCCCCCCCTTGGGGGACGGACGCAGAGCAGTTCTTC.

The gene calls are TRBV20-1 and TRBJ2-5, with TRBD2 identical over 8 bases. This CDR3 comprises 13 residues. Trimming removed 6 bases from V and 5 bases from J; junction bases left unmatched: 8. Germline V gene data show CDR1 as DFQATT and CDR2 as SNEGSKA (reference sequence). The CDR3, as DNA: TGCAGTGCCTCGCGGGGGGCGCGGGAGACCCAGTACTTC. Protein: CSASRGARETQYF.

The chain recombines TRBV18 with TRBJ2-4; possible D gene TRBD2, 5 bases. The germline gives CDR1 KGHSH, CDR2 LQKENI. The germline V and J ends were trimmed by 3 bases and 0 bases, with 6 bases remaining between them. CDR3 length: 14 amino acids. The CDR3 here is CASSPGLAKNIQYF. Here the CDR3 DNA reads TGTGCCAGCTCACCTGGACTAGCCAAAAACATTCAGTACTTC.

In this sample, this clonotype is medium-sized (0.01 to 0.1%). V is TRBV7-8 and J is TRBJ1-5; 7 bases are a match to TRBD1. J lost 3 bases, V lost 0 bases, and 5 bases had no gene match. The CDR3 runs 16 residues. Germline V CDR1 and CDR2: SGHVS, FQNEAQ. The CDR3 here is CASSLATGVDNQPQHF. DNA of the CDR3: TGTGCCAGCAGCTTAGCTACAGGGGTCGACAATCAGCCCCAGCATTTT.

For the CDR3, the DNA is TGCGCCAGCAGCTTGGAGGGACTAAGTTACGAGCAGTACTTC. It codes for CASSLEGLSYEQYF. The chain combines TRBV5-1 with TRBJ2-7, with 7 bases fitting TRBD2. Germline assignment: CDR1 SGHRS and CDR2 YFSETQ. The CDR3 is 14 residues long. V shed 0 bases, J shed 4 bases, and the junction held 4 bases outside the gene matches. The whole variable domain, remainder taken from reference TRBV5-1 and TRBJ2-7, is KAGVTQTPRYLIKTRGQQVTLSCSPISGHRSVSWYQQTPGQGLQFLFEYFSETQRNKGNFPGRFSGRQFSNSRSEMNVSTLELGDSALYLCASSLEGLSYEQYFGPGTRLTVT.

This clonotype was observed a handful of times. This chain connects TRBV4-3 to TRBJ1-5; D unresolved. V lost 0 bases and J 2 bases, leaving 11 bases between the germline ends. Germline V gene data show CDR1 as LGHNA and CDR2 as YSLEER. This CDR3 spans 16 amino acids. CDR3 DNA sequence: TGCGCCAGCAGCCAAGATATAACCAGACGCAATCAGCCCCAGCATTTT. The encoded protein is CASSQDITRRNQPQHF.

J is TRBJ2-3 and V is TRBV30; 14 positions match TRBD2. The germline gives CDR1 GTSNPN, CDR2 SVGIG (reference sequence). V lost 4 bases and J lost 3; bases outside the gene matches: 6. The CDR3 has 16 amino acids. The DNA for the CDR3 is TGTGCCTGGAACGTTGGGACTAGCGGGAGAACAGATACGCAGTATTTT. This sequence encodes CAWNVGTSGRTDTQYF.

The DNA of the CDR3 is TGTGCCAGCAGCCGCGGACAGGGGGTAAACACTGAAGCTTTCTTT. This gives the protein CASSRGQGVNTEAFF. The genes are TRBV5-5 and TRBJ1-1; the match to TRBD1 covers 10 bases. The germline CDR1 and CDR2 sequences are SGHKS and YYEKEE (reference sequence). V gave up 4 bases and J gave up 2 bases; unmatched junction bases: 5. The CDR3 sequence is 15 residues long.

In this sample, this clonotype turned up many times. The V call is TRBV10-3, the J call TRBJ2-6; the D is unclear. The CDR3 is 14 amino acids. The V end lost 7 bases, the J end lost 4 bases, and 11 bases lay between the germline ends. Germline V gives CDR1 ENHRY, CDR2 SYGVKD. The CDR3: CAITYKPGANVLTF. The CDR3, as DNA: TGTGCCATCACCTACAAACCAGGGGCCAACGTCCTGACTTTC.

The chain is built from TRBV3-1 and TRBJ2-3, with D possibly TRBD2 on 6 matching bases. The V and J ends lost 3 bases and 1 base respectively, with 20 bases between them. The CDR3 covers 18 residues. The germline gives CDR1 LGHDT, CDR2 YNNKEL (reference sequence). The CDR3 DNA reads TGTGCCAGCAGCCAGGATGGGACCCTAGCGCTCGGCACAGATACGCAGTATTTT. As protein: CASSQDGTLALGTDTQYF.

The sample holds a few counts of this clonotype. This chain links TRBV6-2 or TRBV6-3 with TRBJ2-1; a possible D gene is TRBD2 (6 bases). CDR1 is MNHEY, CDR2 SVGEGT, per germline. The CDR3 has 14 amino acids. V was pared by 4 bases and J by 9 bases, with 16 bases between. The CDR3 sequence: CASSSTLGGGEQFF. Written as DNA, the CDR3 is TGTGCCAGCAGTTCGACACTGGGGGGTGGTGAGCAGTTCTTC.

Ten or more counts support this clonotype. This chain uses TRBV10-3 with TRBJ1-1; unclear D gene. The CDR3 has 19 residues. The germline V gene encodes CDR1 ENHRY and CDR2 SYGVKD. Deletions cut 2 bases from V and 2 bases from J, with 24 bases between. DNA for the CDR3: TGTGCCATCAGTGAGGCAGCCCAGATCGTGGCCTACAGAAACACTGAAGCTTTCTTT. Residues: CAISEAAQIVAYRNTEAFF.

Only a few counts were recorded for this clonotype. At one end the junction does not follow the germline gene, possibly because of a read error. V gene TRBV25-1 combines with J gene TRBJ2-1; tentative D call: TRBD2 (7 bases). CDR1 and CDR2 from the germline V gene are MGHDK and SYGVNS. The CDR3 consists of 10 residues. CDR3 nucleotide sequence: TGTGCCAGCGGTGGGGGGGCCCCTCACTTC. This codes for CASGGGAPHF.

This clonotype was seen more than once but under ten times. The genes are TRBV18 and TRBJ2-1; a possible D gene is TRBD2 (5 bases). The CDR3 runs to 11 residues. The V end lost 6 bases, the J end lost 13 bases, and 13 bases lay between the germline ends. Germline CDR1 and CDR2: KGHSH and LQKENI. CDR3 loop: CASSQTRGQFF. CDR3 coding DNA: TGTGCCAGCTCGCAAACTAGAGGTCAGTTCTTC.

In its sample, this clonotype was seen many times. The V and J genes are TRBV28 and TRBJ2-7; a weak D match, TRBD2 (5 bases). The germline V and J ends were trimmed by 3 bases and 5 bases, with 8 bases remaining between them. The CDR3 consists of 12 residues. From germline, CDR1 is MDHEN and CDR2 SYDVKM. This CDR3 is CASSLDSDEQYF. CDR3 in DNA: TGTGCCAGCAGTTTGGACTCAGACGAGCAGTACTTC.

This chain connects TRBV20-1 to TRBJ2-1, with 7 bases that match TRBD1. This CDR3 is built from 14 residues. The V segment lost 5 bases and the J segment 4 bases; nucleotides outside the gene matches: 8. Germline assignment: CDR1 DFQATT and CDR2 SNEGSKA (reference sequence). This chain's CDR3 is CSALDREYYNEQFF. DNA of the CDR3: TGCAGTGCTCTTGACAGGGAGTATTACAATGAGCAGTTCTTC.

This clonotype appeared a few times. The rearrangement links TRBV5-4 to TRBJ2-1, with 10 nucleotides matching TRBD1. With 0 bases clipped from V and 1 base from J, the junction kept 10 bases outside the gene matches. CDR3 length: 19 residues. Germline loops: CDR1 SGHNT, CDR2 YYREEE (reference sequence). CDR3 sequence: CASSLAGQGSIGSYNEQFF. The CDR3 DNA follows: TGTGCCAGCAGCTTGGCGGGACAGGGGTCGATAGGTTCCTACAATGAGCAGTTCTTC.

The V gene is TRBV5-8, the J gene TRBJ1-4; D remains unclear. The germline V and J ends were trimmed by 2 bases and 4 bases, with 9 bases remaining between them. The germline gives CDR1 SGHTS, CDR2 YDEGEE. There are 14 residues in the CDR3. The CDR3 sequence is CASSFGRFNEKLFF. In nucleotides, the CDR3 is TGTGCCAGCAGCTTCGGGCGGTTTAATGAAAAACTGTTTTTT.

The chain joins TRBV7-3 to TRBJ2-1, with 12 bases lining up with TRBD2. Germline lookup yields CDR1 SGHTA and CDR2 FQGTGA. V lost 4 bases to trimming and J lost 6 bases; unmatched junction nucleotides: 10. This CDR3 has 17 residues. The CDR3 nucleotides read TGTGCCAGCAGCTACAAATGGGGGACTAGCGGGCCCAATGAGCAGTTCTTC. It translates to CASSYKWGTSGPNEQFF.

This sequence joins TRBV7-2 and TRBJ2-5, with D hard to call. Germline values: CDR1 SGHTA, CDR2 FQGNSA. The V and J ends lost 3 bases and 4 bases respectively, with 15 bases between them. This CDR3 is built from 15 residues. Written as DNA, the CDR3 is TGTGCCAGCAGCTTTTGGCCAAACGTTGGAGAGACCCAGTACTTC. This encodes CASSFWPNVGETQYF.